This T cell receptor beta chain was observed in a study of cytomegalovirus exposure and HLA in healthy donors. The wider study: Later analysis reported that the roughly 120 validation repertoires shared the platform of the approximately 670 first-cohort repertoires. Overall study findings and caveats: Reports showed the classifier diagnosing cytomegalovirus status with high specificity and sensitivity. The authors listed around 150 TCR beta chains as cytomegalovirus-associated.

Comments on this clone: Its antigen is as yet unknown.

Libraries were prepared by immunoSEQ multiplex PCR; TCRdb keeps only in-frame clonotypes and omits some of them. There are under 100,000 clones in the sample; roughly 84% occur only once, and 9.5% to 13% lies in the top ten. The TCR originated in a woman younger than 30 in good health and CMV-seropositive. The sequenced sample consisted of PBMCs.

CDR3 residues: CASSQTGTGTDEQYF. CDR3 DNA: TGTGCCAGCAGTCAAACCGGGACAGGCACCGACGAGCAGTACTTC. This rearrangement joins TRBV27 to TRBJ2-7; 8 bases are a match to TRBD1. Germline CDR1 is MNHEY and CDR2 is SMNVEV (reference sequence). This CDR3 has 15 amino acids. J lost 5 bases, V lost 5 bases, and 11 bases had no gene match.